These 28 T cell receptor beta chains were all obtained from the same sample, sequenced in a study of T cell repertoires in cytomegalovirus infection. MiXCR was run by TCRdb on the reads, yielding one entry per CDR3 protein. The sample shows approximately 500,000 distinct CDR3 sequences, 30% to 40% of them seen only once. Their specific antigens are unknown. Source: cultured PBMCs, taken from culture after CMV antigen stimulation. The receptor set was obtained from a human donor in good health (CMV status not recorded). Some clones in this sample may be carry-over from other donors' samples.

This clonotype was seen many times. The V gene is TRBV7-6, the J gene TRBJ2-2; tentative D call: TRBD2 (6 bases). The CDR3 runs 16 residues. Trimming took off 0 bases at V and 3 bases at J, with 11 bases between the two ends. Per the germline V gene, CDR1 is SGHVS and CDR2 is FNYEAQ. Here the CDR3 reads CASSLAGRLDTGELFF. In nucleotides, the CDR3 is TGTGCCAGCAGCTTAGCCGGGAGATTAGACACCGGGGAGCTGTTTTTT. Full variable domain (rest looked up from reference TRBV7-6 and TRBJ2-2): GAGVSQSPRYKVTKRGQDVALRCDPISGHVSLYWYRQALGQGPEFLTYFNYEAQQDKSGLPNDRFSAERPEGSISTLTIQRTEQRDSAMYRCASSLAGRLDTGELFFGEGSRLTVL.

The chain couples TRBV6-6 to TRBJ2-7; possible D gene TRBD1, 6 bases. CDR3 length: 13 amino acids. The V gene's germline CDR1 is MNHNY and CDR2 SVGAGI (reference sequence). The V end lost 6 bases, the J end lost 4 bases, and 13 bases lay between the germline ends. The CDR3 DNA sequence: TGTGCCAGCAGCCGGGACACCCAGTACGAGCAGTACGTC. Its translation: CASSRDTQYEQYV.

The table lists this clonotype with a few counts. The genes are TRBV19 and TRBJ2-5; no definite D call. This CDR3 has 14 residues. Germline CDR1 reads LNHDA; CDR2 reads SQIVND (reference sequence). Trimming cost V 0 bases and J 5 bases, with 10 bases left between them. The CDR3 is CASSIDREPETQYF. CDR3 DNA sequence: TGTGCCAGTAGTATAGATCGAGAACCGGAGACCCAGTACTTC.

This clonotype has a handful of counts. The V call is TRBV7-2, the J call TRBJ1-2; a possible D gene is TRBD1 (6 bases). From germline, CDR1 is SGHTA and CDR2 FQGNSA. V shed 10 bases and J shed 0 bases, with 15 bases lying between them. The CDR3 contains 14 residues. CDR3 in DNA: TGTGCCATCCCTTACGGGGGGCCTAACTATGGCTACACCTTC. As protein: CAIPYGGPNYGYTF.

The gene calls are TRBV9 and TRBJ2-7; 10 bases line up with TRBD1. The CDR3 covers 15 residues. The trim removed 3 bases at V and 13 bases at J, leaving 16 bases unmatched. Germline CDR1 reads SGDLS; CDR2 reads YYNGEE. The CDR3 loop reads CASSARGGRTGGGYF. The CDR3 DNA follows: TGTGCCAGCAGCGCAAGAGGGGGTCGGACAGGGGGAGGATACTTC. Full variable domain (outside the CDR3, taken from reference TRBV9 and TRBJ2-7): DSGVTQTPKHLITATGQRVTLRCSPRSGDLSVYWYQQSLDQGLQFLIQYYNGEERAKGNILERFSAQQFPDLHSELNLSSLELGDSALYFCASSARGGRTGGGYFGPGTRLTVT.

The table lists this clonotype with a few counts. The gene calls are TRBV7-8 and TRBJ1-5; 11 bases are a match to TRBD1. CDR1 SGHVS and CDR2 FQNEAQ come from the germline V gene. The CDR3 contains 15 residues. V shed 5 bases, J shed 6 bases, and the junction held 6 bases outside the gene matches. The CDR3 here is CASSPGQGAGQPQHF. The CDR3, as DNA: TGTGCCAGCAGCCCCGGACAGGGGGCAGGTCAGCCCCAGCATTTT.

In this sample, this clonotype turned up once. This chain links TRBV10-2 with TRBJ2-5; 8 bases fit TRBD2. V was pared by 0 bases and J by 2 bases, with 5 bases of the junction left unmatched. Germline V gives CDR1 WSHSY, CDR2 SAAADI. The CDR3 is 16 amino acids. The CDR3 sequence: CASSESSGRFQETQYF. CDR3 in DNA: TGCGCCAGCAGTGAGTCGAGCGGGAGATTTCAAGAGACCCAGTACTTC.

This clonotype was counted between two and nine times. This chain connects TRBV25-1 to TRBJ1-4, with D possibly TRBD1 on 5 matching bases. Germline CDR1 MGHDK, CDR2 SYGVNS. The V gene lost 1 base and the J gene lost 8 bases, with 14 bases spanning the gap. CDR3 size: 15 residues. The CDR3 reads CASSESDGGREKLFF. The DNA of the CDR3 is TGTGCCAGCAGTGAATCCGATGGGGGAAGAGAAAAACTGTTTTTT. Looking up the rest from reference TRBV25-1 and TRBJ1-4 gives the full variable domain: EADIYQTPRYLVIGTGKKITLECSQTMGHDKMYWYQQDPGMELHLIHYSYGVNSTEKGDLSSESTVSRIRTEHFPLTLESARPSHTSQYLCASSESDGGREKLFFGSGTQLSVL.

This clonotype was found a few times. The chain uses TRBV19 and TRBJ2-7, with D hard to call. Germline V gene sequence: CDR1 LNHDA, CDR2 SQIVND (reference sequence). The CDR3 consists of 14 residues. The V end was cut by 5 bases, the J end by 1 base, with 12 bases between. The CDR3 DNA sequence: TGTGCCAGTAGTCTTCAGACCCCTTCCTACGAGCAGTACTTC. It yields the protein CASSLQTPSYEQYF.

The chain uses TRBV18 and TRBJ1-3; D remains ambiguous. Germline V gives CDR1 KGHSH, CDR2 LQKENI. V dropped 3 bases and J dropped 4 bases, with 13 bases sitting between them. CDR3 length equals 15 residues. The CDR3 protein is CASSPRGGYGNTIYF. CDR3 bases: TGTGCCAGCTCACCTCGCGGAGGGTACGGAAACACCATATATTTT.

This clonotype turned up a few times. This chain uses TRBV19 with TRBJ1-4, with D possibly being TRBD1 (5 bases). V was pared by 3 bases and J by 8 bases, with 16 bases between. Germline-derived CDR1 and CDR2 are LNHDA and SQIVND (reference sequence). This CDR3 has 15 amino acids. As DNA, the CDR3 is TGTGCCAGTAGTATTGTTGCAGGGATGCGAGAAAAACTGTTTTTT. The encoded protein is CASSIVAGMREKLFF.

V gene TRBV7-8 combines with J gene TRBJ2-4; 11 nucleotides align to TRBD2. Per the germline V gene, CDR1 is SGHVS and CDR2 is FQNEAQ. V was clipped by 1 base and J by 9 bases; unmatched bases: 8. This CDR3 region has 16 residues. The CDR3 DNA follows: TGTGCCAGCAGCTTAGGATTAGCGGGAGGGCACGGCATTCAGTACTTC. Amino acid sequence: CASSLGLAGGHGIQYF.

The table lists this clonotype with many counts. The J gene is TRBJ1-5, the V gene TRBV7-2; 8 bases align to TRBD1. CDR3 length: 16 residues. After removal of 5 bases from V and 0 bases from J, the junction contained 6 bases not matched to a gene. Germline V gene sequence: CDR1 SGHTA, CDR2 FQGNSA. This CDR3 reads CASSPDRDYSNQPQHF. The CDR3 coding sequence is TGTGCCAGCAGCCCGGACAGGGATTATAGCAATCAGCCCCAGCATTTT.

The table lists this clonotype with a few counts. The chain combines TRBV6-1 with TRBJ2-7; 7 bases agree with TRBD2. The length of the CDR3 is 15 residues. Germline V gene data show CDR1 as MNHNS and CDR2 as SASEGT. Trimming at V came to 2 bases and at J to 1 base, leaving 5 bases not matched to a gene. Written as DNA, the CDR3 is TGTGCCAGCAGTGAACCGGGACTAAATTCCTACGAGCAGTACTTC. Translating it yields CASSEPGLNSYEQYF.

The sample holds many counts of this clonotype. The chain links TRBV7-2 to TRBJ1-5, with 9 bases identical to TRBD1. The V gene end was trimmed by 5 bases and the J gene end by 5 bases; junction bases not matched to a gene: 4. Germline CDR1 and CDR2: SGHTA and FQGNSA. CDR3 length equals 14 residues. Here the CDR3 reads CASSRTGEDQPQHF. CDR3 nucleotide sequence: TGTGCCAGCAGCCGGACAGGGGAGGATCAGCCCCAGCATTTT.

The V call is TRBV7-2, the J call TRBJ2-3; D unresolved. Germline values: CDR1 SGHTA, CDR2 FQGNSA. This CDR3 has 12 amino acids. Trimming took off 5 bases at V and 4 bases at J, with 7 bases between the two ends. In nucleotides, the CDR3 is TGTGCCAGCAGCGCCAACCCAGATACGCAGTATTTT. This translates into CASSANPDTQYF.

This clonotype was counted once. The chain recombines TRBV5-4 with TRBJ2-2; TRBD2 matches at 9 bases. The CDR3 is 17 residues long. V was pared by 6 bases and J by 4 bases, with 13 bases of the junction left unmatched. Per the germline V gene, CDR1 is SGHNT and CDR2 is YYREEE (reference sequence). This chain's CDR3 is CASTRSGGGRGTGELFF. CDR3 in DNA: TGTGCCAGCACCCGGAGCGGCGGCGGGAGGGGCACCGGGGAGCTGTTTTTT. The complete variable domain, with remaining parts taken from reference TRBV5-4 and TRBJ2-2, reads ETGVTQSPTHLIKTRGQQVTLRCSSQSGHNTVSWYQQALGQGPQFIFQYYREEENGRGNFPPRFSGLQFPNYSSELNVNALELDDSALYLCASTRSGGGRGTGELFFGEGSRLTVL.

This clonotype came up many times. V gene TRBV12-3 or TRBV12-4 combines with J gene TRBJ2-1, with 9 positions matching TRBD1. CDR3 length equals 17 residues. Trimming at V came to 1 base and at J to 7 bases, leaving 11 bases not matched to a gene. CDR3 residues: CASSLVFDRGALNEQFF. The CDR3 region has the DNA TGTGCCAGCAGTTTAGTGTTCGACAGGGGGGCGCTAAATGAGCAGTTCTTC.

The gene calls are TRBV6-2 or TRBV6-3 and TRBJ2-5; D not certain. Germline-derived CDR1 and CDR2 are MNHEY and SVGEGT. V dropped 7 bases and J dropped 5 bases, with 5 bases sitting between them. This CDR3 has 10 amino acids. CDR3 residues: CASTMETQYF. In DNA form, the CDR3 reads TGTGCCAGCACCATGGAGACCCAGTACTTC.

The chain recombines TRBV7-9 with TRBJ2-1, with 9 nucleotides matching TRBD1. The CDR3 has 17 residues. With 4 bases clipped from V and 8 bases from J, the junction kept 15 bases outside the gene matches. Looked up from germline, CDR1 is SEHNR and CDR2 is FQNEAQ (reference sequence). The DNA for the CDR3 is TGTGCCAGCAGCTCCCCGACTATAACAGGGGGCGGGGATGAGCAGTTCTTC. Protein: CASSSPTITGGGDEQFF.

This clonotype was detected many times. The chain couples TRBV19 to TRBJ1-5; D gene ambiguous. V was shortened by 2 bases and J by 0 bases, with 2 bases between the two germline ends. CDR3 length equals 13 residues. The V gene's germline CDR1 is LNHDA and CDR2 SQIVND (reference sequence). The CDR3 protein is CASSIPSNQPQHF. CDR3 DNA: TGTGCCAGTAGTATACCTAGCAATCAGCCCCAGCATTTT.

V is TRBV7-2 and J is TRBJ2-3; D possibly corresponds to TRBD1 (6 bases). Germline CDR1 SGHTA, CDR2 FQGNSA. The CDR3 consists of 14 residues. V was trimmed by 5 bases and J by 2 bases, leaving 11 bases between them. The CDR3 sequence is CASSRTETTDTQYF. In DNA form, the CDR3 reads TGTGCCAGCAGCAGGACAGAAACCACAGATACGCAGTATTTT.

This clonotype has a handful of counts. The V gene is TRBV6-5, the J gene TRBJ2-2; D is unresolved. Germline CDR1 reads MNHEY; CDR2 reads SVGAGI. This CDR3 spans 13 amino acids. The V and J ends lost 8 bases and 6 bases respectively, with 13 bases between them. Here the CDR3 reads CASDDKLPGELFF. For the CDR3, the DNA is TGTGCCAGCGACGACAAGCTCCCCGGGGAGCTGTTTTTT.

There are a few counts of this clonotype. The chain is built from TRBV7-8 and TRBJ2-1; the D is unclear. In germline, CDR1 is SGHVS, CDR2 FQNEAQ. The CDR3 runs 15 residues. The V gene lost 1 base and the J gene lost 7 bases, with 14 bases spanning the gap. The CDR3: CASSLGPLGTNEQFF. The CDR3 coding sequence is TGTGCCAGCAGCTTAGGACCTCTAGGTACAAATGAGCAGTTCTTC.

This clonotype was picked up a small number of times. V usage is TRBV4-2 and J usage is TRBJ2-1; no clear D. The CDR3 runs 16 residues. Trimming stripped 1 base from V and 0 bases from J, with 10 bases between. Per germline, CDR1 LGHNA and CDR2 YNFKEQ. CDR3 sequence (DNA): TGTGCCAGCAGCCAAGCATTGTTAAGCTCCTACAATGAGCAGTTCTTC. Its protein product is CASSQALLSSYNEQFF.

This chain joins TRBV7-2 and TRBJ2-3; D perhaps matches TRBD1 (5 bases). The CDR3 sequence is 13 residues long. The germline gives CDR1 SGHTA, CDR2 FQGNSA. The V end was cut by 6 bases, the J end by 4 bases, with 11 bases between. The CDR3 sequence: CASSRVGADTQYF. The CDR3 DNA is TGTGCCAGCAGTAGGGTAGGGGCAGATACGCAGTATTTT.

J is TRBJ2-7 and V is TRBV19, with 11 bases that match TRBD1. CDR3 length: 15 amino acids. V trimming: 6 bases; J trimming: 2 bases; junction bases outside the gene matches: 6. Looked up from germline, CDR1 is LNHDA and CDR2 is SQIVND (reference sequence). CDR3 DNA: TGTGCCAGTAGCAACCGGGACAGGGGGGCCTACGAGCAGTACTTC. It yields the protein CASSNRDRGAYEQYF.

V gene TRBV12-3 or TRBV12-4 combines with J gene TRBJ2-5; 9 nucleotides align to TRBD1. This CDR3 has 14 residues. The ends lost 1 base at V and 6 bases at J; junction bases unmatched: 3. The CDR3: CASSLGTGEKTQYF. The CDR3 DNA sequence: TGTGCCAGCAGTTTAGGGACAGGGGAAAAGACCCAGTACTTC.